Listed here is a single TCR beta chain. The data derive from a study of blood T cells in healthy people across ages. A sample-barcoded 5' primer and a J-beta primer mix were used in a second PCR of roughly 7 to 11 cycles. TCRdb analysed the 5' RACE reads with MiXCR anew, one entry per CDR3 protein. The sample records approximately 1.5 million distinct CDR3 sequences, 40% to 45% being singletons. The sequence derives from a woman between 18 and 30 years old in good health. The sequencing input was blood.

This chain's CDR3 is CASSHTGQGMNTEAFF. The CDR3 DNA follows: TGTGCCAGCAGCCACACCGGACAAGGGATGAACACTGAAGCTTTCTTT. The chain uses TRBV14 and TRBJ1-1; the D gene is possibly TRBD1 (5 bases). CDR1 and CDR2 (germline): SGHDN, FVKESK. This CDR3 region has 16 residues. V was clipped by 3 bases and J by 0 bases, with 14 bases between them.